These 10 T cell receptor beta chains were sequenced from one sample in a study of Ad26.COV2.S vaccination and SARS-CoV-2 variants. This table comes from immunoSEQ multiplex PCR, and its TCRdb copy is limited to in-frame clones, with some not included. The sample holds under 500,000 clones, approximately 92% seen once. Stated treatment: over 15 received Ad26.COV2.S at low or high dose, single or two shots; roughly five received placebo; per-sample allocation not given. The investigators took samples on day 63 after the first vaccine or placebo injection. The sample consisted of peripheral blood, taken in a trial of Ad26.COV2.S vaccine versus placebo. Receptor source: a person aged 18-65 years who received the Ad26.COV2.S COVID-19 vaccine or a placebo.

V is TRBV7-9 and J is TRBJ2-7; D is undetermined. The ends were cut back, 1 base at V and 5 bases at J, with 9 bases in the middle. CDR1 is SEHNR, CDR2 FQNEAQ, per germline (reference sequence). The CDR3 totals 13 residues. The CDR3 reads CASSLGAPDEQYF. In DNA form, the CDR3 reads TGTGCCAGCAGCTTAGGAGCCCCGGACGAGCAGTACTTC.

The chain combines TRBV25-1 with TRBJ1-4; perhaps TRBD1 as D (6 bases). The CDR3 extends over 15 amino acids. Trimming removed 3 bases at V and 7 bases at J, with 15 bases between. CDR1 is MGHDK and CDR2 is SYGVNS in the germline V gene. The CDR3 DNA reads TGTGCCAGCAGTGAGGCGGGGGCCGCCATTGAAAAACTGTTTTTT. Protein: CASSEAGAAIEKLFF.

The V call is TRBV7-6, the J call TRBJ2-1; 8 bases agree with TRBD2. V lost 2 bases, J lost 0 bases, and 3 bases stayed unmatched. This CDR3 spans 16 amino acids. CDR1 is SGHVS and CDR2 is FNYEAQ in the germline V gene. CDR3 amino acids: CASSLLGTSSYNEQFF. CDR3 sequence (DNA): TGTGCCAGCAGCTTACTAGGGACTAGCTCCTACAATGAGCAGTTCTTC.

The chain has TRBV10-2 and TRBJ2-7, with 7 bases aligning to TRBD2. This CDR3 has 14 residues. V lost 4 bases and J lost 2; bases outside the gene matches: 5. Germline CDR1 WSHSY, CDR2 SAAADI. In nucleotides, the CDR3 is TGCGCCAGCAGTGGCGGGGGAGGAACCTACGAGCAGTACTTC. Translating it yields CASSGGGGTYEQYF.

The J gene is TRBJ1-2, the V gene TRBV27; TRBD1 matches at 7 bases. Germline V CDR1 and CDR2: MNHEY, SMNVEV (reference sequence). CDR3 length: 16 amino acids. V was pared by 0 bases and J by 2 bases, with 6 bases of the junction left unmatched. DNA of the CDR3: TGTGCCAGCAGTTTATCGACGACAGGGTCCAACTATGGCTACACCTTC. This translates into CASSLSTTGSNYGYTF.

The chain has TRBV7-2 and TRBJ2-1; 9 bases match TRBD1. The CDR3 loop spans 17 amino acids. The germline V gene has CDR1 SGHTA and CDR2 FQGNSA. Trimming removed 0 bases from V and 8 bases from J; junction bases left unmatched: 11. This CDR3 reads CASSLARRTGVLDEQFF. CDR3 DNA sequence: TGTGCCAGCAGCTTAGCCCGTCGGACAGGGGTTCTGGATGAGCAGTTCTTC.

V gene TRBV4-3 combines with J gene TRBJ2-2, with TRBD1 as a possible D gene (5 bases). V lost 1 base to trimming and J lost 6 bases, with 9 bases between them. In germline, CDR1 is LGHNA, CDR2 YSLEER. The CDR3 has 14 amino acids. The chain's CDR3 is CASSQVGAAGELFF. CDR3 sequence (DNA): TGCGCCAGCAGCCAAGTAGGGGCGGCCGGGGAGCTGTTTTTT.

The V call is TRBV4-3, the J call TRBJ1-6; 9 bases are shared with TRBD1. CDR3 length: 15 amino acids. In germline, CDR1 is LGHNA, CDR2 YSLEER. V was pared by 4 bases and J by 13 bases, with 11 bases of the junction left unmatched. The CDR3, as DNA: TGCGCCAGCAGCCCACTGGGACAGGGCCCCGTTCCCCTCCACTTT. Translation gives CASSPLGQGPVPLHF.

This sequence joins TRBV10-2 and TRBJ1-1; no clear D. Germline lookup yields CDR1 WSHSY and CDR2 SAAADI. Trimming shortened V by 4 bases and J by 7 bases, and 7 bases separated the two germline ends. The CDR3 has 11 residues. This CDR3 is CASSAAIEAFF. CDR3 sequence (DNA): TGCGCCAGCAGTGCGGCAATTGAAGCTTTCTTT.

The chain recombines TRBV5-4 with TRBJ2-1; 7 bases are a match to TRBD1. The V segment lost 2 bases and the J segment 8 bases; nucleotides outside the gene matches: 7. Per the germline V gene, CDR1 is SGHNT and CDR2 is YYREEE (reference sequence). This CDR3 spans 14 amino acids. CDR3 sequence reads: CASSFGQGVYEQFF. CDR3 in DNA: TGTGCCAGCAGCTTTGGGCAGGGGGTCTATGAGCAGTTCTTC.